This T cell receptor beta chain was captured in a study of blood T cell repertoires in COVID-19. Study background: Samples representing acute and convalescent COVID-19 were sourced from the United States, Italy and Spain. T cells, B-cell-depleted T cells, or PBMCs supplied cDNA or gDNA.

Authors' data handling: Amplification with reference gene primers provided the estimates of nucleated cell counts. Profiled with immunoSEQ multiplex PCR; TCRdb holds only in-frame clones, not every one. Clonal size and the V and J genes are those of that table, whereas D and trimming came from the DNA. Here the sample spans hundreds of thousands of clones, roughly 88% being singletons. The germline V gene encodes CDR1 LNHDA and CDR2 SQIVND (reference sequence). The CDR3 has 15 residues. V dropped 9 bases and J dropped 0; count of bases not matched to a gene: 10. The TCR originated in a woman aged 25 to 39 with active or convalescent COVID-19. Sequenced: peripheral blood. The rearrangement joins TRBV19 to TRBJ2-5; 7 bases are a match to TRBD1. CDR3 sequence reads: CASSAGTVYQETQYF. The CDR3 coding sequence is TGTGCCAGCTCAGCCGGGACAGTGTACCAAGAGACCCAGTACTTC. Full variable domain (outside the CDR3, taken from reference TRBV19 and TRBJ2-5): DGGITQSPKYLFRKEGQNVTLSCEQNLNHDAMYWYRQDPGQGLRLIYYSQIVNDFQKGDIAEGYSVSREKKESFPLTVTSAQKNPTAFYLCASSAGTVYQETQYFGPGTRLLVL.